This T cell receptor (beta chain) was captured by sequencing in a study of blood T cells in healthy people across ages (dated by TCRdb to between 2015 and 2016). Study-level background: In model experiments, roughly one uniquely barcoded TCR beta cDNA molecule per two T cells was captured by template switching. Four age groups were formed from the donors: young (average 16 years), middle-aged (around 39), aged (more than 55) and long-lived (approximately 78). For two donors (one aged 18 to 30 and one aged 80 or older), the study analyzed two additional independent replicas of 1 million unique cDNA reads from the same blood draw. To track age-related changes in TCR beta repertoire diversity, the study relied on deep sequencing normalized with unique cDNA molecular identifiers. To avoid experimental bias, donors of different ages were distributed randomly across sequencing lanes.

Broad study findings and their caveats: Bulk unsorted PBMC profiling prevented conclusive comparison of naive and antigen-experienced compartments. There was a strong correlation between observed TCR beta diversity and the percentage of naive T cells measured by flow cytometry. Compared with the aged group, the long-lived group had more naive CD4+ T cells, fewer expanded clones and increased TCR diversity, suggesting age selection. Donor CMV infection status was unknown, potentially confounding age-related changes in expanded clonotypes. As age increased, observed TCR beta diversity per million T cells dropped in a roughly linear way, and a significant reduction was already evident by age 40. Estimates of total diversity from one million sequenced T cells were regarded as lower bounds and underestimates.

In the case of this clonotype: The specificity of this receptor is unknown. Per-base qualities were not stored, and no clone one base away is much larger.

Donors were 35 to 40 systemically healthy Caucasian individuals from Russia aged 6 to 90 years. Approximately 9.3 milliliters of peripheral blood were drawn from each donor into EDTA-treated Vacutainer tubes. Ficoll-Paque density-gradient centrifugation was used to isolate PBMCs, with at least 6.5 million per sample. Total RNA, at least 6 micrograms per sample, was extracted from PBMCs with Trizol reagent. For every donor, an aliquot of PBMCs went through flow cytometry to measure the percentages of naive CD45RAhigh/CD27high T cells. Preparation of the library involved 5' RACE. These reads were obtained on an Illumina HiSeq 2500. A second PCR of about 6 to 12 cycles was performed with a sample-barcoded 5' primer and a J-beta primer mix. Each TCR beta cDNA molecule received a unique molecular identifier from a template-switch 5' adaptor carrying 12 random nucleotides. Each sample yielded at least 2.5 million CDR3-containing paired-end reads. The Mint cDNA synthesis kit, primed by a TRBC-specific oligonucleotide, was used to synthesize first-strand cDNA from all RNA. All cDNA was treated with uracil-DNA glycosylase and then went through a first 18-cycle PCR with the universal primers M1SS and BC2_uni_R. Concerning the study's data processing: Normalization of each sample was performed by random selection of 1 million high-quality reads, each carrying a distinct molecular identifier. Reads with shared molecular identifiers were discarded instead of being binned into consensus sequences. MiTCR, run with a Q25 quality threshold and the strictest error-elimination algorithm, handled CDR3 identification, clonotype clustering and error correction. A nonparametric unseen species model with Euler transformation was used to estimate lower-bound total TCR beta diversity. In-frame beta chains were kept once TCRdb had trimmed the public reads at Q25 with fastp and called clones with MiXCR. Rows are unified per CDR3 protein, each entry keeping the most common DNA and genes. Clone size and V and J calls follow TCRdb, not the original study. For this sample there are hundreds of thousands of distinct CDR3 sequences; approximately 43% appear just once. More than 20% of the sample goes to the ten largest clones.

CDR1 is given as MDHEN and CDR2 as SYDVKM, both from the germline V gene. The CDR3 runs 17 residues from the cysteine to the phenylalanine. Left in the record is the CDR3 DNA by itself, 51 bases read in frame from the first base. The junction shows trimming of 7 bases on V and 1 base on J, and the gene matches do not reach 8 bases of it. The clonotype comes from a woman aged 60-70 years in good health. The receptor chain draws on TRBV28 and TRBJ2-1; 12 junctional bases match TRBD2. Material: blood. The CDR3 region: CASTSGGAIDSYNEQFF. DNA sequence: TGTGCCAGCACTAGCGGGGGGGCTATAGATTCCTACAATGAGCAGTTCTTC. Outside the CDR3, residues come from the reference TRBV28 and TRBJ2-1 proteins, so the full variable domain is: DVKVTQSSRYLVKRTGEKVFLECVQDMDHENMFWYRQDPGLGLRLIYFSYDVKMKEKGDIPEGYSVSREKKERFSLILESASTNQTSMYLCASTSGGAIDSYNEQFFGPGTRLTVL.